This T cell receptor (beta chain) is drawn from a study of shared clonotypes between healthy human individuals. Study-wide results and caveats: Roughly 4.6% of naive CD4 clonotypes were common to four donors. What naive subsets generally showed was a larger estimated richness than memory subsets showed.

With regard to this clone: The antigen remains unidentified.

The CDR3 runs to 21 residues. With 0 bases clipped from V and 4 bases from J, the junction kept 21 bases outside the gene matches. Germline lookup yields CDR1 SGHTA and CDR2 FQGNSA. Data came from immunoSEQ multiplex PCR; TCRdb stores just in-frame clones and leaves some out. The sample yields about 2.4 million clones, 85% to 95% seen once. This chain connects TRBV7-2 to TRBJ1-1; 9 bases are shared with TRBD1. Material for sequencing was naive CD4+ T cells sorted from blood. The subset: CD45RA+ positively selected. This TCR was recovered from a man aged 18 to 35 in good health. The CDR3 protein is CASSLARDRAIVWNWGTEAFF. The CDR3 DNA sequence: TGTGCCAGCAGCTTAGCTCGGGACAGGGCTATCGTATGGAACTGGGGCACTGAAGCTTTCTTT.